This TCR beta chain appears in the sequencing data of a study of cytomegalovirus exposure and HLA in healthy donors. This clone was counted a single time. The germline V gene encodes CDR1 SNHLY and CDR2 FYNNEI. V dropped 10 bases and J dropped 9; count of bases not matched to a gene: 9. CDR3 length equals 13 residues. The PCR used 60 Vbeta and 13 Jbeta primers. TCRdb's copy holds only in-frame clones and misses some; the assay was immunoSEQ multiplex PCR. The sample shows roughly 100,000 clones, about four fifths of them seen only once. The receptor was derived from a middle-aged woman in good health and CMV-seronegative. This chain connects TRBV2 to TRBJ1-6, with TRBD1 matching 7 bases. Sequences were obtained from PBMCs. The CDR3 sequence: CATTGTDLSPLHF. The CDR3 DNA reads as TGTGCCACAACCGGGACAGATCTTTCACCCCTCCACTTT.